This T cell receptor (beta chain) stems from a study of OX40 agonist ivuxolimab in advanced cancers. Study-wide findings and caveats: Compared with CD4+, CD8+ T cells on average had more expanded clones.

Turning to this clone: As yet, its antigen is unknown.

Repertoires were generated with immunoSEQ multiplex PCR, while TCRdb's copy carries only in-frame clones and drops some. Altogether just under 65,000 clones are present, more than 80% being singletons, with the ten largest covering 5.2%. The germline CDR1 and CDR2 sequences are SGHNT and YYREEE (reference sequence). This CDR3 has 15 amino acids. Trimming at V came to 2 bases and at J to 7 bases, leaving 7 bases not matched to a gene. The genes are TRBV5-4 and TRBJ2-2, with 8 bases fitting TRBD2. This receptor was identified in an adult with an advanced solid tumor such as melanoma, head and neck, liver or kidney cancer. The source was CD4+ or CD8+ T cells sorted from blood, collected in a trial of the OX40 agonist ivuxolimab. Written as DNA, the CDR3 is TGTGCCAGCAGCTTAACCGGGGGGGCTGACGGGGAGCTGTTTTTT. Translation: CASSLTGGADGELFF.